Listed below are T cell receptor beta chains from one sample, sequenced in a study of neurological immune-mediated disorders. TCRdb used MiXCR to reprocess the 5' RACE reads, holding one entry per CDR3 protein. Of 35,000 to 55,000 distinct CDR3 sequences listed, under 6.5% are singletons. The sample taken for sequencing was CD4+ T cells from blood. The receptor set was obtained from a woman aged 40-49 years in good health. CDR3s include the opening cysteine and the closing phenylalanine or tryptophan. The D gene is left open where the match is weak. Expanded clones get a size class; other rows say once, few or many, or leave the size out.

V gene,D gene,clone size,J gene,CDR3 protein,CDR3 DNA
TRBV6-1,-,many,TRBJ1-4,CASQTPGREKLFF,TGTGCCAGCCAGACACCGGGGAGGGAAAAACTGTTTTTT
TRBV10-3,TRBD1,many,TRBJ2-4,CAISDRGAKNIQYF,TGTGCCATCAGCGACAGGGGAGCCAAAAACATTCAGTACTTC
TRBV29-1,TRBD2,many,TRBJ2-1,CSVDVASGRYNEQFF,TGCAGCGTTGATGTGGCTAGCGGGAGGTACAATGAGCAGTTCTTC
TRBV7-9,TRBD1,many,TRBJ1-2,CASSPGTGYYGYTF,TGTGCCAGCAGCCCGGGGACAGGGTACTATGGCTACACCTTC
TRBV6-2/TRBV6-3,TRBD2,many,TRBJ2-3,CASSSNLLTRTSGSPDTQYF,TGTGCCAGCAGTTCAAATTTACTCACCCGGACTAGCGGGAGTCCAGATACGCAGTATTTT
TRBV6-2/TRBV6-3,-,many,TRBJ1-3,CASSSPGFENTIYF,TGTGCCAGCAGTTCCCCAGGATTCGAAAACACCATATATTTT
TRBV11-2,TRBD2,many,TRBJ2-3,CASSHPRGEEDTQYF,TGTGCCAGCAGCCACCCCCGGGGGGAGGAAGATACGCAGTATTTT
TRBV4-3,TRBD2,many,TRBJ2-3,CASSLAGGPTDTQYF,TGCGCCAGCAGCCTAGCGGGAGGCCCCACAGATACGCAGTATTTT
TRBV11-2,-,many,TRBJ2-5,CASSLDGGIKETQYF,TGTGCCAGCAGCTTGGATGGGGGTATCAAAGAGACCCAGTACTTC
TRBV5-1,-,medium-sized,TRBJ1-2,CASSLGLRDGYTF,TGCGCCAGCAGCTTGGGCCTTCGGGATGGCTACACCTTC
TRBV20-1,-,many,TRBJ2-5,CSASRTVQETQYF,TGCAGTGCTAGCCGGACAGTCCAAGAGACCCAGTACTTC
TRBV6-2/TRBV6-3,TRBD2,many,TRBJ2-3,CASSYLLLAGATDTQYF,TGTGCCAGCAGTTACCTCCTACTAGCGGGAGCAACAGATACGCAGTATTTT
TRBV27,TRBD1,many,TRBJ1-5,CASSPLSGTGQGQPQHF,TGTGCCAGCAGTCCGCTAAGTGGGACAGGGCAAGGACAGCCCCAGCATTTT
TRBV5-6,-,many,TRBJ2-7,CASSFEGAAYEQYF,TGTGCCAGCAGCTTCGAGGGAGCCGCCTACGAGCAGTACTTC
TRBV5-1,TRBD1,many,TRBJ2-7,CASSRTGSLTYEQYF,TGCGCCAGCAGCCGGACAGGCAGCCTAACCTACGAGCAGTACTTC
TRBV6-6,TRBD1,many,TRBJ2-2,CASIRDRGNTGELFF,TGTGCCAGCATTAGGGACAGGGGAAACACCGGGGAGCTGTTTTTT
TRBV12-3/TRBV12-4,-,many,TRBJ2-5,CASSRFPRETQYF,TGTGCCAGCAGTCGGTTCCCCCGGGAGACCCAGTACTTC
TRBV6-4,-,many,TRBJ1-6,CASGSSYNSPLHF,TGTGCCAGCGGCAGCTCCTATAATTCACCCCTCCACTTT
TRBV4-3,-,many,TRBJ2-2,CASSRDTTGELFF,TGCGCCAGCAGCCGGGACACCACCGGGGAGCTGTTTTTT
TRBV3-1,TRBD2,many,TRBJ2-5,CASRFGGRAGGKTQYF,TGTGCCAGCAGATTCGGCGGGAGGGCCGGCGGAAAGACCCAGTACTTC
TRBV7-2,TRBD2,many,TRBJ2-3,CASSYLAGSTDTQYF,TGTGCCAGCAGCTACCTAGCGGGAAGCACAGATACGCAGTATTTT
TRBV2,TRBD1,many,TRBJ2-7,CASSVQGAYEQYF,TGTGCCAGCAGTGTTCAGGGGGCCTACGAGCAGTACTTC
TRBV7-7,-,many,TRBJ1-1,CASRSRVATEAFF,TGTGCTAGCAGAAGTAGGGTCGCCACTGAAGCTTTCTTT
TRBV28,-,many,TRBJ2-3,CASSLRQRLSTDTQYF,TGTGCCAGCAGTCTCCGACAGAGACTTAGCACAGATACGCAGTATTTT
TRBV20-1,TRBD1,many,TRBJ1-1,CSARGDRGLTEAFF,TGCAGTGCTAGAGGGGACAGGGGGCTTACTGAAGCTTTCTTT
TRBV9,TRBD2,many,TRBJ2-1,CASSVGGRGDNEQFF,TGTGCCAGCAGCGTCGGCGGGAGGGGTGACAATGAGCAGTTCTTC
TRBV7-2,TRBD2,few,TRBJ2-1,CASRHKAGGPGEQFF,TGTGCCAGCAGACACAAAGCGGGAGGGCCAGGTGAGCAGTTCTTC
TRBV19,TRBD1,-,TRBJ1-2,CASSVTGGVLYGYTF,TGTGCCAGTAGTGTCACAGGGGGAGTTCTCTATGGCTACACCTTC
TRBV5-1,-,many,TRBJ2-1,CASSLSAEDEQFF,TGCGCCAGCAGCTTGTCTGCGGAGGATGAGCAGTTCTTC
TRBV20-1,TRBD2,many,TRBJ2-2,CSAAPSGRGTGELFF,TGCAGTGCAGCACCAAGCGGGAGAGGGACCGGGGAGCTGTTTTTT
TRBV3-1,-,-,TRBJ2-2,CASSQVVNTGELFF,TGTGCCAGCAGCCAAGTCGTTAACACCGGGGAGCTGTTTTTT
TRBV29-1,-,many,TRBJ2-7,CSVEGGTLPPRGQYF,TGCAGCGTTGAAGGCGGGACGCTCCCACCCCGGGGGCAGTACTTC
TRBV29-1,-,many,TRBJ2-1,CSVNIEGSYNEQFF,TGCAGCGTTAATATTGAGGGCTCCTACAATGAGCAGTTCTTC
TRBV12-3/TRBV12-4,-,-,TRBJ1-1,CASSFNFRAMNTEAFF,TGTGCCAGCAGTTTCAATTTCAGGGCCATGAACACTGAAGCTTTCTTT
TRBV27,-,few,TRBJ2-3,CASRKVNRVGSTDTQYF,TGTGCCAGCAGGAAAGTCAACAGGGTTGGGTCCACAGATACGCAGTATTTT
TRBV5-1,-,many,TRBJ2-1,CASSSGISGYNEQFF,TGCGCCAGCAGCTCGGGGATTAGCGGTTACAATGAGCAGTTCTTC
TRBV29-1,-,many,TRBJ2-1,CSVDSASADSYNEQFF,TGCAGCGTTGACTCTGCATCAGCGGACTCCTACAATGAGCAGTTCTTC
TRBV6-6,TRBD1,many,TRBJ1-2,CASTETGGADGYTF,TGTGCCAGCACTGAGACAGGGGGCGCGGATGGCTACACCTTC
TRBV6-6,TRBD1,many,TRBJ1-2,CASSYSKIQGDGGYGYTF,TGTGCCAGCAGTTACTCGAAAATCCAGGGGGATGGAGGCTATGGCTACACCTTC
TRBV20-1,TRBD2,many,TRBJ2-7,CSARLSGGTYEQYF,TGCAGTGCTAGACTTAGCGGGGGTACCTACGAGCAGTACTTC
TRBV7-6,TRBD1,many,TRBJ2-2,CASSGTANTGELFF,TGTGCCAGCAGCGGGACAGCAAACACCGGGGAGCTGTTTTTT
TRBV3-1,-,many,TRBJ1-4,CASSQEPLTGLPGGYREKLFF,TGTGCCAGCAGCCAAGAACCTCTAACGGGACTACCAGGAGGGTATCGGGAAAAACTGTTTTTT
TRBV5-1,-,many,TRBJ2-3,CASSLDPGTSDTQYF,TGCGCCAGCAGCTTGGATCCCGGAACCTCAGATACGCAGTATTTT
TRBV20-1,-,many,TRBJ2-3,CSAPKSTSTDTQYF,TGCAGTGCCCCAAAAAGTACTAGCACAGATACGCAGTATTTT
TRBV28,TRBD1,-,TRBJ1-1,CASRRDRFGDTEAFF,TGTGCCAGCAGGAGGGACAGGTTTGGTGACACTGAAGCTTTCTTT
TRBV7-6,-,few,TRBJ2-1,CASSLEGGSSYNEQFF,TGTGCCAGCAGCTTAGAGGGGGGGAGCTCCTACAATGAGCAGTTCTTC
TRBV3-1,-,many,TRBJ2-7,CASSQGPGEQYF,TGTGCCAGCAGCCAAGGCCCTGGGGAGCAGTACTTC
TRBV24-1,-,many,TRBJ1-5,CATSEGSSNQPQHF,TGTGCCACCAGTGAGGGGTCTAGCAATCAGCCCCAGCATTTT
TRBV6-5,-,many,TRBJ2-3,CASRRVDTQYF,TGTGCCAGCCGTAGGGTAGATACGCAGTATTTT
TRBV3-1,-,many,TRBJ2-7,CASSQNRDPSYEQYF,TGTGCCAGCAGCCAAAACCGGGATCCCTCCTACGAGCAGTACTTC
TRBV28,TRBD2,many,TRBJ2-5,CASSLSGGRGETQYF,TGTGCCAGCAGTTTATCGGGCGGGAGAGGAGAGACCCAGTACTTC
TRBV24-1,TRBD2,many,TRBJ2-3,CAIGTSGRDTDTQYF,TGTGCCATAGGGACTAGCGGGAGGGACACAGATACGCAGTATTTT